The subject of this entry is one TCR beta chain. Germline V CDR1 and CDR2: MNHEY, SVGAGI. The ends were cut back, 7 bases at V and 3 bases at J, with 17 bases in the middle. The length of the CDR3 is 15 residues. The sample originates from a study of blood T cell repertoires in COVID-19. Study background: PBMCs, B-cell-depleted T cells, or T cells were the source of the cDNA or gDNA that made up the material.

Clones were read by immunoSEQ multiplex PCR, and TCRdb kept only the in-frame ones, dropping some. The table lists under 150,000 clones, approximately 90% of them singletons. The chain carries TRBV6-5 and TRBJ2-3; tentative D call: TRBD2 (7 bases). Material: peripheral blood. This receptor was taken from a man aged 45 to 65 with active or convalescent COVID-19. In DNA form, the CDR3 reads TGTGCCAGCACAGTAGGGGGGGCGAAGACAGATACGCAGTATTTT. This gives the protein CASTVGGAKTDTQYF.